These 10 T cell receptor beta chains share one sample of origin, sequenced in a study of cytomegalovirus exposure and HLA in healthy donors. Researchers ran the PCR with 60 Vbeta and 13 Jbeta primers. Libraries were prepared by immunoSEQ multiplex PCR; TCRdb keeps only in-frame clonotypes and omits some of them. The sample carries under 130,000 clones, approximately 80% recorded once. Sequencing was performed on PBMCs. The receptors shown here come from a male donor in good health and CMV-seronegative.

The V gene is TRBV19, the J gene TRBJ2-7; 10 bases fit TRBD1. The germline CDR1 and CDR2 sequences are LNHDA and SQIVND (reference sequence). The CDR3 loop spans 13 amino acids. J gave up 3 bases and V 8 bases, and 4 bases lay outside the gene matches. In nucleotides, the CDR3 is TGTGCCAGTCGGGGACAGGGGAACTACGAGCAGTACTTC. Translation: CASRGQGNYEQYF.

The CDR3 protein is CASITTGVSTSQPQHF. The CDR3 DNA reads TGTGCCAGCATAACGACAGGGGTCAGTACGAGTCAGCCCCAGCATTTT. The rearrangement links TRBV27 to TRBJ1-5; 8 nucleotides agree with TRBD1. The trim removed 7 bases at V and 6 bases at J, leaving 14 bases unmatched. From germline, CDR1 is MNHEY and CDR2 SMNVEV (reference sequence). This CDR3 is 16 amino acids long.

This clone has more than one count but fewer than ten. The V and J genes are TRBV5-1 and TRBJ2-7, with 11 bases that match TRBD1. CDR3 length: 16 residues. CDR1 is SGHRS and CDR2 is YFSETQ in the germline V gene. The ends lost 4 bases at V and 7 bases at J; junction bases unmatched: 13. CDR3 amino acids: CASSTRPGQGAGEQYF. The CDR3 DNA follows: TGCGCCAGCAGCACGCGACCAGGACAGGGGGCTGGGGAGCAGTACTTC.

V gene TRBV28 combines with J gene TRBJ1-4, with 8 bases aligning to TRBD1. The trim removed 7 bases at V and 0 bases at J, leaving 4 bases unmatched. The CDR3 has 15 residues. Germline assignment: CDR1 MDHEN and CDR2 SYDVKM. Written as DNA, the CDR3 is TGTGCCAGCAATCCAGGGGGCTCAACTAATGAAAAACTGTTTTTT. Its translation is CASNPGGSTNEKLFF. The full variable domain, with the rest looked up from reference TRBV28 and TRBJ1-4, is DVKVTQSSRYLVKRTGEKVFLECVQDMDHENMFWYRQDPGLGLRLIYFSYDVKMKEKGDIPEGYSVSREKKERFSLILESASTNQTSMYLCASNPGGSTNEKLFFGSGTQLSVL.

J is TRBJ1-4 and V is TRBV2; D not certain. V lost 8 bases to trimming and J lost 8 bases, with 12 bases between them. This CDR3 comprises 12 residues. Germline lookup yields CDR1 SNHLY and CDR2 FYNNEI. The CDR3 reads CASREGSEKLFF. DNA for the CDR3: TGTGCCAGCCGGGAGGGTTCCGAAAAACTGTTTTTT.

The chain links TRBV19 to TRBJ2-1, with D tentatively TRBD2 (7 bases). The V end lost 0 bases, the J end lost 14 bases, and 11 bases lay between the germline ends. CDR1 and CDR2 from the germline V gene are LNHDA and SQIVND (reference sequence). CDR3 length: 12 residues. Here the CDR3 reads CASSIDQGREFF. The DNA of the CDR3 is TGTGCCAGTAGTATAGATCAGGGGAGGGAGTTCTTC.

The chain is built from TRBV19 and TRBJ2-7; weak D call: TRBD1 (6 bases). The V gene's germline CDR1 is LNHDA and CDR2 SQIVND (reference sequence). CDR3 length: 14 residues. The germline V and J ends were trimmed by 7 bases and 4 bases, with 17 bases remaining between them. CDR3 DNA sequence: TGTGCCAGTAACGAGGGGGAGTCTTCTTACGAGCAGTACTTC. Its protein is CASNEGESSYEQYF.

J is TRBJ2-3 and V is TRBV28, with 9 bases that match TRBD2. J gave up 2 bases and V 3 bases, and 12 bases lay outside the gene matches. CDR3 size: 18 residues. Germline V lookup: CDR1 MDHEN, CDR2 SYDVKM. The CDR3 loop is CASSFKLGTSRSTDTQYF. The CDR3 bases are TGTGCCAGCAGTTTTAAGCTGGGGACTAGCCGTTCCACAGATACGCAGTATTTT. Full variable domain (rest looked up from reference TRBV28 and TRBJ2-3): DVKVTQSSRYLVKRTGEKVFLECVQDMDHENMFWYRQDPGLGLRLIYFSYDVKMKEKGDIPEGYSVSREKKERFSLILESASTNQTSMYLCASSFKLGTSRSTDTQYFGPGTRLTVL.

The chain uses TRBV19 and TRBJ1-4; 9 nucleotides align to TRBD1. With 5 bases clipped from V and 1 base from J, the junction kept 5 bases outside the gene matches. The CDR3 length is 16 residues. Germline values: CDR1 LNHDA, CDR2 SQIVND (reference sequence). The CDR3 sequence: CASSYTGGGTNEKLFF. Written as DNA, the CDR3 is TGTGCCAGTAGTTATACAGGGGGCGGAACTAATGAAAAACTGTTTTTT.

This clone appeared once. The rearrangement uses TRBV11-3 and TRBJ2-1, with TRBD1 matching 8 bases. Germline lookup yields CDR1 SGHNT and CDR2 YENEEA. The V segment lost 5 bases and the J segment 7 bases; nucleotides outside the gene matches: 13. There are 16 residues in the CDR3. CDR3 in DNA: TGTGCCAGCAGCCCCCTCAGACAGGGGAATCCAAATGAGCAGTTCTTC. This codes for CASSPLRQGNPNEQFF.